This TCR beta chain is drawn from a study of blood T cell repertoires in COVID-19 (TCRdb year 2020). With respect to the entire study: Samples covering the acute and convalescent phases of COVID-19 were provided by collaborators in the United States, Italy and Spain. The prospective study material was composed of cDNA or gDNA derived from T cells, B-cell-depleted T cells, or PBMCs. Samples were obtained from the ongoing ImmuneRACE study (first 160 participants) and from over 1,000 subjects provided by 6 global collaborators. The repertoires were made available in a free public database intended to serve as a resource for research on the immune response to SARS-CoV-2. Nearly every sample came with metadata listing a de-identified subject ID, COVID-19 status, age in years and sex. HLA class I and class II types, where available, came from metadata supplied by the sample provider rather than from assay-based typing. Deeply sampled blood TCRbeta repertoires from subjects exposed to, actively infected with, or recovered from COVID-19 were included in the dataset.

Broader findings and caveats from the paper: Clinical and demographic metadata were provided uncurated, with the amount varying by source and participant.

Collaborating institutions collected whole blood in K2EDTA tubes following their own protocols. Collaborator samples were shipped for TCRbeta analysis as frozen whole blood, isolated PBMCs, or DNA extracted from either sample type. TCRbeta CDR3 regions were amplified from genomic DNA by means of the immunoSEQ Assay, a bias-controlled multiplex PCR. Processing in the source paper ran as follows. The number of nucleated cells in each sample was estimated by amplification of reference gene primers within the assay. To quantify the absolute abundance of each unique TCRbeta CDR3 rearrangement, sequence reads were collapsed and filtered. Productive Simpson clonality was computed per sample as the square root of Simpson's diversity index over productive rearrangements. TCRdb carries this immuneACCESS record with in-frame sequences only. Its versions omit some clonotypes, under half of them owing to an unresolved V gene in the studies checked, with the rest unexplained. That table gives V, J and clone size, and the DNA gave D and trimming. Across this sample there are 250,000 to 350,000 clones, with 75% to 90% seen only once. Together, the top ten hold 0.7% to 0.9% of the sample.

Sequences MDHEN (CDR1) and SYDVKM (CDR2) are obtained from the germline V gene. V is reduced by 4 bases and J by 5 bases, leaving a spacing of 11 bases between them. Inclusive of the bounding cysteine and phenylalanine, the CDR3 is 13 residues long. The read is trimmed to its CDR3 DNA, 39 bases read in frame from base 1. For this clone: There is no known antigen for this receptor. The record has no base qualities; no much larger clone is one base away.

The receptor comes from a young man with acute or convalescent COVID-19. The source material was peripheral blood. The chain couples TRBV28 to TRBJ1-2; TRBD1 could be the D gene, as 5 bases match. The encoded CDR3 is CASSYQGSYGYTF. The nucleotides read TGTGCCAGCAGTTATCAGGGTTCGTATGGCTACACCTTC.